Listed here are 9 T cell receptor beta chains from one sample, sequenced in a study of PD-1 blockade in classical Hodgkin lymphoma. Exposure to brentuximab vedotin varied, and each patient had relapsed following autologous stem cell transplantation. Profiled with immunoSEQ multiplex PCR; TCRdb holds only in-frame clones, not every one. Found here are about 98,000 clones, roughly 92% of them singletons; the top ten hold 2.5% to 3.5%. Sequences were derived from peripheral blood mononuclear cells (PBMCs), sampled at baseline. The receptor source for this set is a human donor with classical Hodgkin lymphoma.

This chain uses TRBV5-6 with TRBJ2-1; the match to TRBD2 covers 8 bases. The CDR3 consists of 16 residues. With 0 bases clipped from V and 6 bases from J, the junction kept 8 bases outside the gene matches. The V gene's germline CDR1 is SGHDT and CDR2 YYEEEE. CDR3 sequence reads: CASSLVPGLVSNEQFF. The CDR3 region has the DNA TGTGCCAGCAGCTTGGTCCCGGGACTAGTCTCCAATGAGCAGTTCTTC.

The chain uses TRBV6-6 and TRBJ1-5; D is perhaps TRBD1 (5 bases). CDR3 length equals 16 residues. CDR1 MNHNY and CDR2 SVGAGI come from the germline V gene (reference sequence). V was pared by 6 bases and J by 0 bases, with 15 bases between. In nucleotides, the CDR3 is TGTGCCAGCAGACCGAGGGACCTTAATAGCAATCAGCCCCAGCATTTT. It encodes CASRPRDLNSNQPQHF.

J is TRBJ2-3 and V is TRBV9; TRBD1 matches at 8 bases. The CDR3 is 18 amino acids. The germline V gene encodes CDR1 SGDLS and CDR2 YYNGEE. J gave up 3 bases and V 5 bases, and 17 bases lay outside the gene matches. The CDR3 reads CASSPGIRGRVVTDTQYF. DNA for the CDR3: TGTGCCAGCAGTCCAGGAATCAGGGGGCGCGTAGTAACAGATACGCAGTATTTT.

The chain is built from TRBV28 and TRBJ2-3, with D uncertain. CDR3 length: 11 residues. Germline lookup yields CDR1 MDHEN and CDR2 SYDVKM. V lost 5 bases, J lost 2 bases, and 2 bases lay in between. This CDR3 reads CASSHTDTQYF. CDR3 sequence (DNA): TGTGCCAGCAGTCACACAGATACGCAGTATTTT.

This chain links TRBV6-1 with TRBJ1-1; D may be TRBD1 (6 bases). The CDR3 has 18 residues. V lost 0 bases, J lost 2 bases, and 19 bases lay in between. CDR1 and CDR2 from the germline V gene are MNHNS and SASEGT. Here the CDR3 reads CASSEAQGIYRENTEAFF. As DNA, the CDR3 is TGTGCCAGCAGTGAAGCGCAGGGAATTTACAGGGAAAACACTGAAGCTTTCTTT.

The chain is built from TRBV27 and TRBJ2-7, with D hard to call. This CDR3 has 12 residues. Germline values: CDR1 MNHEY, CDR2 SMNVEV (reference sequence). V was shortened by 4 bases and J by 1 base, with 5 bases between the two germline ends. CDR3 sequence reads: CASSSPSYEQYF. CDR3 DNA sequence: TGTGCCAGCAGTTCCCCTTCCTACGAGCAGTACTTC.

This chain uses TRBV7-9 with TRBJ1-1, with 10 bases matching TRBD1. CDR3 length: 16 residues. The germline CDR1 and CDR2 sequences are SEHNR and FQNEAQ (reference sequence). V trimming: 3 bases; J trimming: 2 bases; junction bases outside the gene matches: 6. Written as DNA, the CDR3 is TGTGCCAGCAGCTTTGACAGGGGGCTACTTAACACTGAAGCTTTCTTT. It yields the protein CASSFDRGLLNTEAFF. The full variable domain, completed using reference TRBV7-9 and TRBJ1-1, is DTGVSQNPRHKITKRGQNVTFRCDPISEHNRLYWYRQTLGQGPEFLTYFQNEAQLEKSRLLSDRFSAERPKGSFSTLEIQRTEQGDSAMYLCASSFDRGLLNTEAFFGQGTRLTVV.

V and J are TRBV7-9 and TRBJ2-7; no definite D call. Looked up from germline, CDR1 is SEHNR and CDR2 is FQNEAQ (reference sequence). Trimming pared 3 bases from V and 1 base from J, leaving 7 bases between. This CDR3 is 13 amino acids long. The CDR3 DNA reads TGTGCCAGCAGCTTTCTAGGGTCCTACGAGCAGTACTTC. Its translation is CASSFLGSYEQYF.

V gene TRBV9 combines with J gene TRBJ2-7; 9 bases map to TRBD2. Germline CDR1 and CDR2: SGDLS and YYNGEE. This CDR3 comprises 15 residues. Trimming cost V 3 bases and J 2 bases; bases outside gene matches: 6. The CDR3: CASSEGTSITYEQYF. The CDR3 DNA follows: TGTGCCAGCAGCGAGGGGACTAGCATAACCTACGAGCAGTACTTC.